These 2 T cell receptor beta chains came from one sample sequenced in a study of CD8 T cells in ankylosing spondylitis. In TCRdb, the 5' RACE reads were re-called with MiXCR into one record per CDR3 protein. This sample has 250,000 to 300,000 distinct CDR3 sequences, with about 19% found just once. Sequenced sample: blood, either unsorted or a sorted T cell fraction (not recorded which). These receptors were taken from a male donor with ankylosing spondylitis or in good health (not recorded which).

This clonotype was counted between two and nine times. This chain connects TRBV15 to TRBJ1-3; D gene ambiguous. In germline, CDR1 is LNHNV, CDR2 YYDKDF (reference sequence). The CDR3 is 12 residues long. Trimming left V 3 bases short and J 3 bases short, with 3 bases between. The CDR3: CATSSVGNTIYF. In DNA form, the CDR3 reads TGTGCCACCAGCAGCGTTGGAAACACCATATATTTT.

The DNA of the CDR3 is TGTGCCAGCATTACAGGGATAAGTGTCGGCTACGAGCAGTACGTC. Translating it yields CASITGISVGYEQYV. The chain recombines TRBV2 with TRBJ2-7, with a tentative D call TRBD1 (6 bases). The CDR3 runs 15 residues. Germline CDR1 is SNHLY and CDR2 is FYNNEI. V gave up 7 bases and J gave up 3 bases, with 19 bases separating them.